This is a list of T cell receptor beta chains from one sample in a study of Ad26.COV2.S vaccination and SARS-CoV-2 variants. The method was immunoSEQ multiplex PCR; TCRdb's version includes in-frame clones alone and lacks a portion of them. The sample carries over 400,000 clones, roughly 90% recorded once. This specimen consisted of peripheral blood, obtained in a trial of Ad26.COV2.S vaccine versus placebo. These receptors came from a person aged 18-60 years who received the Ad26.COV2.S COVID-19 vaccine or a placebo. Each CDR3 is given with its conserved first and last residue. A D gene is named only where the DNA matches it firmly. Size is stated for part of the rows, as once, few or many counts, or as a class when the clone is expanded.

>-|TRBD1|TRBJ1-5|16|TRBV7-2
CASSYSQGARGQPQHF
TGTGCCAGCAGCTACTCACAGGGGGCGCGGGGGCAGCCCCAGCATTTT
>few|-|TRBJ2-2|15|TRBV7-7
CASSLFEGTTGELFF
TGTGCCAGCAGCTTATTTGAGGGGACCACCGGGGAGCTGTTTTTT
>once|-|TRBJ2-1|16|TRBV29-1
CSVEDKLGTRINEQFF
TGCAGCGTTGAAGATAAGTTAGGGACCCGAATTAATGAGCAGTTCTTC
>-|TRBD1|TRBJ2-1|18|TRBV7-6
CASSIGQVRLTGYNEQFF
TGTGCCAGCAGCATCGGACAGGTCAGGTTAACAGGGTACAATGAGCAGTTCTTC
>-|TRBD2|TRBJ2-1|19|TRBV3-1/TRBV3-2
CASSLPGGAGVRTYNEQFF
TGTGCCAGCAGCCTTCCCGGGGGTGCGGGGGTTCGCACCTACAATGAGCAGTTCTTC
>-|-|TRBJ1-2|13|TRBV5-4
CASSPFGQFGYTF
TGTGCCAGCAGCCCGTTCGGACAATTTGGCTACACCTTC
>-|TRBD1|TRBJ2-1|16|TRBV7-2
CASSLDGTGNSNEQFF
TGTGCCAGCAGCTTAGACGGGACAGGGAATTCTAATGAGCAGTTCTTC
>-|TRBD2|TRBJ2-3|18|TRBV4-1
CASSPQMVLTSGTDTQYF
TGCGCCAGCAGCCCCCAAATGGTTCTGACTAGCGGCACAGATACGCAGTATTTT
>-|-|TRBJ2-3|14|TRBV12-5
CASGDGGNTDTQYF
TGTGCTAGTGGAGATGGCGGAAACACAGATACGCAGTATTTT
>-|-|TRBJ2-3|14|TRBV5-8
CASSDVVITDTQYF
TGTGCCAGCAGCGATGTAGTAATCACAGATACGCAGTATTTT
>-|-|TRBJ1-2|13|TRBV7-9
CASSLAQGFGYTF
TGTGCCAGCAGCTTAGCGCAAGGGTTTGGCTACACCTTC
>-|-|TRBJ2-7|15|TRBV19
CASSISIDSSYEQYF
TGTGCCAGTAGTATTAGTATAGACAGCTCCTACGAGCAGTACTTC
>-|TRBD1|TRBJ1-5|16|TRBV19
CASSRKGQGMNQPQHF
TGTGCCAGTAGTAGAAAAGGACAGGGTATGAATCAGCCCCAGCATTTT
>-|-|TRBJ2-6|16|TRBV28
CASSHAFEAGANVLTF
TGTGCCAGCAGTCATGCATTTGAGGCTGGGGCCAACGTCCTGACTTTC
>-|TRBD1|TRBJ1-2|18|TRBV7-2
CASSLGFFRTGLEGGYTF
TGTGCCAGCAGCTTAGGGTTTTTTCGGACAGGGTTAGAGGGTGGCTACACCTTC
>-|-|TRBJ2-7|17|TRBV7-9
CASSLESWGLKTYEQYF
TGTGCCAGCAGCTTAGAGTCTTGGGGGTTGAAAACCTACGAGCAGTACTTC
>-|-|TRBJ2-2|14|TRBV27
CASRGTLDTGELFF
TGTGCCAGCAGGGGGACACTTGACACCGGGGAGCTGTTTTTT
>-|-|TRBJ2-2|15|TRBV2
CASSTQGLNTGELFF
TGTGCCAGCAGTACTCAGGGGTTAAACACCGGGGAGCTGTTTTTT
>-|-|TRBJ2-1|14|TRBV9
CASGGDSRRNEQFF
TGTGCCAGTGGAGGGGACAGTCGGCGCAATGAGCAGTTCTTC
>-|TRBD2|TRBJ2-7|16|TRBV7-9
CASSLAQLGGRDEQYF
TGTGCCAGCAGCTTAGCGCAGTTGGGGGGGAGAGACGAGCAGTACTTC
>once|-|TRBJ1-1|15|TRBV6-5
CASSYSRLSGPEAFF
TGTGCCAGCAGTTACTCGAGACTGAGCGGTCCCGAAGCTTTCTTT
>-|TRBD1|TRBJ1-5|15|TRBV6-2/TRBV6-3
CASSGTGFGNQPQHF
TGTGCCAGCAGTGGGACAGGGTTTGGCAATCAGCCCCAGCATTTT
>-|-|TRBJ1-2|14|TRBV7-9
CASSPPGSNYGYTF
TGTGCCAGCAGCCCTCCAGGGTCTAACTATGGCTACACCTTC
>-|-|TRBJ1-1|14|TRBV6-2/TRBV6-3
CASSYFRAWTEAFF
TGTGCCAGCAGTTACTTCAGGGCCTGGACTGAAGCTTTCTTT
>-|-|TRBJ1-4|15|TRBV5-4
CASSSRFGAGEKLFF
TGTGCCAGCAGCTCGAGATTCGGGGCGGGTGAAAAACTGTTTTTT
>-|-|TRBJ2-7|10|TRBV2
CASNGVRQYF
TGTGCCAGCAATGGGGTAAGGCAGTACTTC
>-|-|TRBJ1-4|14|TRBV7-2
CASSTGRNNEKLFF
TGTGCCAGCAGCACGGGACGGAATAATGAAAAACTGTTTTTT
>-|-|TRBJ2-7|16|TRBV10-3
CAISESTGTSRYEQYF
TGTGCCATCAGTGAGTCGACAGGAACTAGCCGGTACGAGCAGTACTTC
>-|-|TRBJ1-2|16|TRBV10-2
CASSDRQVNALYGYTF
TGCGCCAGCAGTGACCGACAGGTAAATGCCCTATATGGCTACACCTTC
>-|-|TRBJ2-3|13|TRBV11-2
CASSQASTDTQYF
TGTGCCAGCAGCCAGGCAAGCACAGATACGCAGTATTTT
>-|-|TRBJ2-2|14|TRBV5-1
CASETGTNTGELFF
TGCGCCAGCGAAACCGGGACCAACACCGGGGAGCTGTTTTTT
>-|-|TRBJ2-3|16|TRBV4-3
CASSQDWVTGTDTQYF
TGCGCCAGCAGCCAAGATTGGGTCACTGGCACAGATACGCAGTATTTT